A single sample is the source of the 8 T cell receptor beta chains below, sequenced in a study of CD8 T cells in ankylosing spondylitis. TCRdb processed the 5' RACE reads anew with MiXCR; each CDR3 protein has one entry. The data show some 140,000 distinct CDR3 sequences, around 7.9% seen once. Sequences were obtained from blood, either unsorted or a sorted T cell fraction (not recorded which). These receptor sequences come from a female donor with ankylosing spondylitis or in good health (not recorded which).

This clonotype appeared many times. The chain links TRBV27 to TRBJ1-5; unclear D gene. Germline CDR1 is MNHEY and CDR2 is SMNVEV (reference sequence). V lost 6 bases to trimming and J lost 0 bases, with 9 bases between them. The CDR3 extends over 14 amino acids. The CDR3 sequence is CASRPIYSNQPQHF. CDR3 coding DNA: TGTGCCAGCAGGCCAATATATAGCAATCAGCCCCAGCATTTT.

A few counts support this clonotype. This chain connects TRBV6-5 to TRBJ2-3; 7 bases match TRBD2. The CDR3 has 14 residues. The trim removed 4 bases at V and 12 bases at J, leaving 13 bases unmatched. Germline V gives CDR1 MNHEY, CDR2 SVGAGI. CDR3 protein: CASSSGLVLGLQYF. Here the CDR3 DNA reads TGTGCCAGCAGTTCTGGACTAGTTTTGGGATTACAGTATTTT.

This clonotype was recorded many times. V and J are TRBV5-1 and TRBJ2-6; D is unclear. CDR1 is SGHRS, CDR2 YFSETQ, per germline. Trimming shortened V by 4 bases and J by 0 bases, and 14 bases separated the two germline ends. CDR3 length equals 17 residues. CDR3 coding DNA: TGCGCCAGCAGCCCGGGCACCCATTCCTCTGGGGCCAACGTCCTGACTTTC. Residues: CASSPGTHSSGANVLTF.

The genes are TRBV5-4 and TRBJ1-2; tentatively, D is TRBD1 (5 bases). The CDR3 sequence is 15 residues long. Germline V gene lookup returns CDR1 SGHNT and CDR2 YYREEE (reference sequence). With 1 base removed from V and 2 bases from J, the gap between germline ends came to 12 bases. CDR3 region: CASSLISAGNYGYTF. The DNA of the CDR3 is TGTGCCAGCAGCTTGATATCAGCAGGGAACTATGGCTACACCTTC.

This clonotype was found many times. V gene TRBV20-1 combines with J gene TRBJ2-3; TRBD2 matches at 12 bases. The CDR3 is 16 residues long. The trim removed 4 bases at V and 5 bases at J, leaving 10 bases unmatched. Germline V gives CDR1 DFQATT, CDR2 SNEGSKA (reference sequence). This CDR3 reads CSANLLGLAGRDTQYF. CDR3 coding DNA: TGCAGTGCTAACCTACTCGGACTAGCGGGGAGAGATACGCAGTATTTT.

Of note for this clonotype: Just one base apart from a much larger clone, this may be a read error. The chain is built from TRBV30 and TRBJ1-1; D is unclear. The CDR3 is 13 amino acids. Looked up from germline, CDR1 is GTSNPN and CDR2 is SVGIG (reference sequence). The CDR3 DNA follows: TGTGCCTGGAGCAACCCCGGGAGCACTGAAACTTTCTTT. It translates to CAWSNPGSTETFF.

This clonotype was found many times. The chain recombines TRBV7-2 with TRBJ1-1; D is undetermined. CDR1 SGHTA and CDR2 FQGNSA come from the germline V gene. Trimming removed 1 base from V and 4 bases from J, with 13 bases in between. The CDR3 consists of 15 residues. The CDR3 reads CASSLGVTTLTEAFF. The CDR3 DNA is TGTGCCAGCAGCTTAGGGGTGACAACGCTCACTGAAGCTTTCTTT.

In this sample, this clonotype turned up many times. This sequence joins TRBV6-1 and TRBJ1-1; 8 bases are a match to TRBD1. Germline values: CDR1 MNHNS, CDR2 SASEGT. This CDR3 contains 14 residues. V lost 8 bases and J lost 4; bases outside the gene matches: 9. The DNA for the CDR3 is TGTGCCAGCGCTTCAGGGGGCGGAGGCACTGAAGCTTTCTTT. The encoded protein is CASASGGGGTEAFF.